This TCR beta chain was obtained from a study of OX40 agonist ivuxolimab in advanced cancers. The wider study: Ivuxolimab was delivered to patients intravenously every 2 weeks at doses spanning 0.01 to 10 mg/kg.

Only in-frame clones appear in the TCRdb table, and some are missing; sequencing was by immunoSEQ multiplex PCR. The sample yields about 14,000 clones, 82% seen once. Germline V gene lookup returns CDR1 MGHRA and CDR2 YSYEKL. V dropped 0 bases and J dropped 10; count of bases not matched to a gene: 20. CDR3 length: 19 amino acids. The chain carries TRBV4-1 and TRBJ1-3; 8 bases line up with TRBD1. This sample comprised CD4+ or CD8+ T cells sorted from blood, obtained in a trial of the OX40 agonist ivuxolimab. The sequence was collected from an adult with an advanced solid tumor such as melanoma, head and neck, liver or kidney cancer. The CDR3 DNA is TGCGCCAGCAGCCAAGATCTGAACAGGGGGATCACCGACGTCGAGACCATATATTTT. Protein product: CASSQDLNRGITDVETIYF.